This T cell receptor beta chain was recorded in a study of T cells after yellow fever vaccination. Study information: For low cell numbers, libraries were made with SMART-Seq v4 Ultra Low Input.

UMIs were added to TCR cDNA along with a universal primer site when it was made by 5'RACE template switching. TCRdb processed the 5' RACE reads anew with MiXCR; each CDR3 protein has one entry. The table has about 340,000 distinct CDR3 sequences, under 5% seen once. A few counts support this clonotype. What it recognizes is unknown. Whole-study findings and limits: Boosting was followed by the reappearance of most primary-vaccination clones (around 95% CD4, 88% CD8). It was a small share of clonotypes that appeared in both CD4 and CD8 compartments.

This CDR3 has 16 residues. V was shortened by 4 bases and J by 3 bases, with 16 bases between the two germline ends. CDR1 SGHVS and CDR2 FQNEAQ come from the germline V gene. The material sequenced was PBMCs, taken 5 days after the yellow fever booster vaccination. The rearrangement links TRBV7-8 to TRBJ2-1; perhaps TRBD2 as D (5 bases). The source of this sequence is a man between 18 and 35 years old who received the YFV17D yellow fever vaccine. This chain's CDR3 is CASSYPLRAGYNEQFF. CDR3 bases: TGTGCCAGCAGCTACCCTCTGAGGGCGGGCTACAATGAGCAGTTCTTC.